This T cell receptor beta chain is drawn from a study of blood T cell repertoires in COVID-19. Followed longitudinally, the Seattle patients had been enrolled during active infection. This clone has a single count. Germline V CDR1 and CDR2: SGHDT, YYEEEE. The CDR3 is made up of 15 amino acids. The V and J ends lost 1 base and 4 bases respectively, with 9 bases between them. TCRdb's table, derived via immunoSEQ multiplex PCR, lists solely in-frame clones and lacks some. This sample yields approximately 97,000 clones, of which roughly 90% are seen a single time; more than 1.5% belongs to the top ten. The sequence was collected from a woman aged 45-59 years with COVID-19, enrolled during active disease. The chain has TRBV5-6 and TRBJ2-6; no clear D gene. Sequenced sample: peripheral blood. CDR3 sequence (DNA): TGTGCCAGCAGCTTGCGGGTATCCGGGGCCAACGTCCTGACTTTC. It is translated as CASSLRVSGANVLTF. Together with reference TRBV5-6 and TRBJ2-6, the CDR3 gives the full variable domain: DAGVTQSPTHLIKTRGQQVTLRCSPKSGHDTVSWYQQALGQGPQFIFQYYEEEERQRGNFPDRFSGHQFPNYSSELNVNALLLGDSALYLCASSLRVSGANVLTFGAGSRLTVL.